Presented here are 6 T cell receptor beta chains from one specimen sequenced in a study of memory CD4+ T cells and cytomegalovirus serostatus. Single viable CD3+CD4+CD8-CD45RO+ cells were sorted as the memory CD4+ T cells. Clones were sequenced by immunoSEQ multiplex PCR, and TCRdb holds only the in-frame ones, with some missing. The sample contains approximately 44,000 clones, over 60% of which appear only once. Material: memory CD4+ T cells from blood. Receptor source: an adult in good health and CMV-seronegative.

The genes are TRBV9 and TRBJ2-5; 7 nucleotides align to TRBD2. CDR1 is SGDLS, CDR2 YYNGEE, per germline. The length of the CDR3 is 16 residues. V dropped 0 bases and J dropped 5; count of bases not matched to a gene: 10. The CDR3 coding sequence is TGTGCCAGCAGCGTAGGTAGAGCGGGGCGAGGGGAGACCCAGTACTTC. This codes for CASSVGRAGRGETQYF.

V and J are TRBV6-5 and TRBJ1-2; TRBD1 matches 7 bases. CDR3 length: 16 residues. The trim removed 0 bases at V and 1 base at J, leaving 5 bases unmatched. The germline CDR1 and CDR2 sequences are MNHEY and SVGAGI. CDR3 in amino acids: CASSYSGGQFNYGYTF. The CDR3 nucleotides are TGTGCCAGCAGTTACTCGGGGGGACAGTTTAACTATGGCTACACCTTC.

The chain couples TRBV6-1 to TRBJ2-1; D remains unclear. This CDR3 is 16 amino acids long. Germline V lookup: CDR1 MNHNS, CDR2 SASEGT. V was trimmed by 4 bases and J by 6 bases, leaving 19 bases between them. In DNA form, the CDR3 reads TGTGCCAGCAGTGGCAAACTATTGACTCCCTCCAATGAGCAGTTCTTC. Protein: CASSGKLLTPSNEQFF.

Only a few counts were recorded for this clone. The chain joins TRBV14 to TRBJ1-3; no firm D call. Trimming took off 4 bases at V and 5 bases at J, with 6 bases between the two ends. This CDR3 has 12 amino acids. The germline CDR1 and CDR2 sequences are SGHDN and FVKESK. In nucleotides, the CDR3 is TGTGCCAGCAGCCCGACACGAAACACCATATATTTT. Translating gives CASSPTRNTIYF.

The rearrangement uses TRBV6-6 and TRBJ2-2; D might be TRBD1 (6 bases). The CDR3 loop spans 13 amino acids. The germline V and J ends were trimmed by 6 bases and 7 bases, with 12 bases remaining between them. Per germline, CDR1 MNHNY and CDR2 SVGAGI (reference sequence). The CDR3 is CASSKNRVGELFF. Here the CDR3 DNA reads TGTGCCAGCAGCAAAAACAGGGTCGGGGAGCTGTTTTTT.

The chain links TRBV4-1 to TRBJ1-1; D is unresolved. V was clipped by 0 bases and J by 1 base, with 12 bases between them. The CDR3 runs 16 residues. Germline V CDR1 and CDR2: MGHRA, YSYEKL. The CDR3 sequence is CASSQDHGRSNTEAFF. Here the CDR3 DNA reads TGCGCCAGCAGCCAAGATCACGGCAGGTCGAACACTGAAGCTTTCTTT.